This entry lists 26 T cell receptor beta chains sequenced from one sample in a study of PD-L1 blockade in urothelial cancer. Only in-frame clones appear in the TCRdb table, and some are missing; sequencing was by immunoSEQ multiplex PCR. This table has more than 65,000 clones, about nine tenths appearing once. The sequencing here drew on PBMCs, taken around atezolizumab (anti-PD-L1) treatment. All receptors come from a woman aged 70 to 79 with urothelial cancer.

The chain couples TRBV4-3 to TRBJ1-2; 7 bases align to TRBD1. This CDR3 has 14 residues. Trimming took 4 bases from V and 4 from J; bases not matched to a gene: 6. Germline V lookup: CDR1 LGHNA, CDR2 YSLEER. CDR3 residues: CASSPRGLSYGYTF. Written as DNA, the CDR3 is TGCGCCAGCAGCCCGAGGGGGCTGAGCTATGGCTACACCTTC.

The CDR3 sequence is CATSRNRGRIQPQHF. The CDR3 DNA reads TGTGCCACCAGCAGAAACAGGGGGAGGATCCAGCCCCAGCATTTT. The chain combines TRBV15 with TRBJ1-5; 8 nucleotides align to TRBD1. The CDR3 has 15 residues. From germline, CDR1 is LNHNV and CDR2 YYDKDF (reference sequence). The V gene end was trimmed by 2 bases and the J gene end by 7 bases; junction bases not matched to a gene: 7. Together with reference TRBV15 and TRBJ1-5, the CDR3 gives the full variable domain: DAMVIQNPRYQVTQFGKPVTLSCSQTLNHNVMYWYQQKSSQAPKLLFHYYDKDFNNEADTPDNFQSRRPNTSFCFLDIRSPGLGDTAMYLCATSRNRGRIQPQHFGDGTRLSIL.

The chain combines TRBV6-5 with TRBJ2-3; 8 bases are shared with TRBD1. The V gene's germline CDR1 is MNHEY and CDR2 SVGAGI. Trimming took 4 bases from V and 4 from J; bases not matched to a gene: 7. The CDR3 runs 15 residues. The CDR3 bases are TGTGCCAGCAGTTGGGGACAGGAGTCAGCAGATACGCAGTATTTT. Translation: CASSWGQESADTQYF.

The chain links TRBV4-3 to TRBJ1-4; a possible D gene is TRBD1 (5 bases). The germline V gene encodes CDR1 LGHNA and CDR2 YSLEER. V lost 2 bases, J lost 7 bases, and 14 bases lay in between. This CDR3 contains 15 residues. The CDR3 reads CASSQSSGALEKLFF. The CDR3, as DNA: TGCGCCAGCAGCCAATCGAGTGGGGCCCTTGAAAAACTGTTTTTT.

The chain carries TRBV4-1 and TRBJ2-1; 13 nucleotides agree with TRBD2. Germline V CDR1 and CDR2: MGHRA, YSYEKL. This CDR3 region has 17 residues. V shed 8 bases, J shed 5 bases, and the junction held 12 bases outside the gene matches. The CDR3 DNA reads TGCGCCAGCTACGAGGGTTCCGGGACTAGCGGGAACAATGAGCAGTTCTTC. This sequence encodes CASYEGSGTSGNNEQFF.

The chain has TRBV2 and TRBJ1-1, with a tentative D call TRBD1 (5 bases). From germline, CDR1 is SNHLY and CDR2 FYNNEI. This CDR3 contains 15 residues. V lost 7 bases to trimming and J lost 4 bases, with 19 bases between them. The CDR3 is CASIPWQGSRTEAFF. The CDR3 nucleotides are TGTGCCAGCATCCCCTGGCAGGGCAGTCGCACTGAAGCTTTCTTT.

This clone was observed a few times. The chain joins TRBV9 to TRBJ1-3; 9 bases fit TRBD1. This CDR3 is 16 amino acids long. Germline CDR1 SGDLS, CDR2 YYNGEE. Losses at the gene ends were 4 bases for V and 3 bases for J; bases not matched to a gene: 8. CDR3 in DNA: TGTGCCAGCAGCACCGGGACAGGGTCTAGTGGAAACACCATATATTTT. This encodes CASSTGTGSSGNTIYF.

This clone was recorded once. The J gene is TRBJ2-1, the V gene TRBV6-1, with D tentatively TRBD1 (6 bases). The V end was cut by 2 bases, the J end by 4 bases, with 15 bases between. Germline V gives CDR1 MNHNS, CDR2 SASEGT. This CDR3 spans 16 amino acids. The CDR3 DNA follows: TGTGCCAGCAGTGAACAGGTAGGGGGTGTTTACAATGAGCAGTTCTTC. It yields the protein CASSEQVGGVYNEQFF.

This clone appeared a few times. This chain connects TRBV5-4 to TRBJ1-2, with D uncertain. Trimming took off 4 bases at V and 3 bases at J, with 13 bases between the two ends. The germline CDR1 and CDR2 sequences are SGHNT and YYREEE (reference sequence). The CDR3 loop spans 14 amino acids. CDR3 residues: CASSRIGGDYGYTF. CDR3 DNA sequence: TGTGCCAGCAGCCGTATTGGCGGGGACTATGGCTACACCTTC.

The rearrangement joins TRBV28 to TRBJ2-1; 8 nucleotides align to TRBD1. CDR1 and CDR2 (germline): MDHEN, SYDVKM. V dropped 8 bases and J dropped 6; count of bases not matched to a gene: 3. The length of the CDR3 is 12 residues. CDR3 residues: CASRQGTNEQFF. In nucleotides, the CDR3 is TGTGCCAGCCGACAGGGGACCAATGAGCAGTTCTTC.

The V gene is TRBV5-1, the J gene TRBJ2-1; tentative D call: TRBD2 (5 bases). This CDR3 has 14 amino acids. The V end lost 4 bases, the J end lost 0 bases, and 8 bases lay between the germline ends. Germline-derived CDR1 and CDR2 are SGHRS and YFSETQ. The CDR3 DNA is TGCGCCAGCAGCGGCGGGTCCTCCTACAATGAGCAGTTCTTC. This gives the protein CASSGGSSYNEQFF.

This chain joins TRBV4-2 and TRBJ2-1, with 7 bases matching TRBD2. V lost 4 bases, J lost 1 base, and 4 bases stayed unmatched. CDR1 is LGHNA, CDR2 YNFKEQ, per germline. This CDR3 contains 15 residues. For the CDR3, the DNA is TGTGCCAGCAGCCGGGGGGGGGAATCCTACAATGAGCAGTTCTTC. It specifies CASSRGGESYNEQFF.

V usage is TRBV5-4 and J usage is TRBJ2-1; D may be TRBD2 (6 bases). V shed 4 bases and J shed 10 bases, with 12 bases lying between them. The germline gives CDR1 SGHNT, CDR2 YYREEE (reference sequence). The CDR3 is 12 amino acids. As DNA, the CDR3 is TGTGCCAGCAGCCTATGGAGGGCCGAGCAGTTCTTC. Translation: CASSLWRAEQFF.

This chain connects TRBV7-9 to TRBJ1-2; D perhaps matches TRBD1 (5 bases). Germline V gene data show CDR1 as SEHNR and CDR2 as FQNEAQ (reference sequence). The CDR3 spans 14 residues. With 2 bases removed from V and 5 bases from J, the gap between germline ends came to 12 bases. CDR3 loop: CASSLWGTVYGYTF. The CDR3 bases are TGTGCCAGCAGCTTATGGGGGACTGTGTATGGCTACACCTTC. Full variable domain (rest looked up from reference TRBV7-9 and TRBJ1-2): DTGVSQNPRHKITKRGQNVTFRCDPISEHNRLYWYRQTLGQGPEFLTYFQNEAQLEKSRLLSDRFSAERPKGSFSTLEIQRTEQGDSAMYLCASSLWGTVYGYTFGSGTRLTVV.

This clone was picked up a small number of times. The rearrangement uses TRBV15 and TRBJ1-1; 9 bases are shared with TRBD1. The CDR3 loop spans 14 amino acids. Germline CDR1 is LNHNV and CDR2 is YYDKDF (reference sequence). V gave up 1 base and J gave up 9 bases; unmatched junction bases: 6. CDR3 region: CATSRGDRARQAFF. For the CDR3, the DNA is TGTGCCACCAGCAGAGGGGACAGGGCGAGGCAAGCTTTCTTT.

Written as DNA, the CDR3 is TGTGCCAGCAGTCGACAGTCCCTGGGCACCGGGGAGCTGTTTTTT. Its translation is CASSRQSLGTGELFF. The chain combines TRBV7-9 with TRBJ2-2, with D possibly TRBD1 on 5 matching bases. The CDR3 is made up of 15 amino acids. Between the trimmed V and J ends, which lost 6 bases and 4 bases, there was a span of 15 bases. The germline V gene has CDR1 SEHNR and CDR2 FQNEAQ (reference sequence).

Only a few counts were recorded for this clone. The CDR3 is CASSLSTSGTNEQYF. CDR3 DNA sequence: TGTGCCAGCAGTTTAAGTACTAGCGGGACGAACGAGCAGTACTTC. The V and J genes are TRBV28 and TRBJ2-7; 10 nucleotides agree with TRBD2. CDR1 and CDR2 from the germline V gene are MDHEN and SYDVKM. The CDR3 is 15 amino acids. V lost 2 bases, J lost 5 bases, and 6 bases stayed unmatched. The whole variable domain, remainder taken from reference TRBV28 and TRBJ2-7, is DVKVTQSSRYLVKRTGEKVFLECVQDMDHENMFWYRQDPGLGLRLIYFSYDVKMKEKGDIPEGYSVSREKKERFSLILESASTNQTSMYLCASSLSTSGTNEQYFGPGTRLTVT.

V gene TRBV9 combines with J gene TRBJ1-1; no clear D. CDR3 length equals 12 residues. Germline loops: CDR1 SGDLS, CDR2 YYNGEE. V shed 5 bases and J shed 6 bases, with 11 bases lying between them. The CDR3 coding sequence is TGTGCCAGCAGTGAGGGATCAGCTGAAGCTTTCTTT. Translated: CASSEGSAEAFF.

The CDR3 nucleotides are TGTGCCTGGAGTGTGGGGACAGGGGGCTCCTACGAGCAGTACTTC. It translates to CAWSVGTGGSYEQYF. The rearrangement links TRBV30 to TRBJ2-7; TRBD1 matches at 11 bases. The CDR3 runs to 15 residues. Germline-derived CDR1 and CDR2 are GTSNPN and SVGIG (reference sequence). Unmatched junction bases numbered 1, after V lost 0 bases and J lost 0 bases.

The CDR3 spells CASSVRPEAETQYF. The CDR3 DNA sequence: TGTGCCAGCAGCGTAAGGCCCGAAGCGGAGACCCAGTACTTC. The chain employs TRBV9 and TRBJ2-5; D is unresolved. Germline CDR1 is SGDLS and CDR2 is YYNGEE. The V gene lost 1 base and the J gene lost 5 bases, with 12 bases spanning the gap. The CDR3 is made up of 14 amino acids. Variable domain in full (rest from reference TRBV9 and TRBJ2-5): DSGVTQTPKHLITATGQRVTLRCSPRSGDLSVYWYQQSLDQGLQFLIQYYNGEERAKGNILERFSAQQFPDLHSELNLSSLELGDSALYFCASSVRPEAETQYFGPGTRLLVL.

The chain has TRBV11-3 and TRBJ2-5, with 12 nucleotides matching TRBD2. V dropped 1 base and J dropped 3; count of bases not matched to a gene: 0. This CDR3 is built from 15 residues. CDR1 is SGHNT and CDR2 is YENEEA in the germline V gene. CDR3 sequence reads: CASSLGLAGEETQYF. The CDR3 DNA follows: TGTGCCAGCAGCTTAGGACTAGCGGGGGAAGAGACCCAGTACTTC.

The rearrangement links TRBV6-1 to TRBJ2-1; perhaps TRBD1 as D (5 bases). The CDR3 sequence is 14 residues long. In germline, CDR1 is MNHNS, CDR2 SASEGT. V was trimmed by 11 bases and J by 4 bases, leaving 18 bases between them. CDR3 amino acids: CAAATVLGYNEQFF. The CDR3 nucleotides read TGTGCCGCCGCGACAGTTTTAGGGTACAATGAGCAGTTCTTC.

The J gene is TRBJ2-7, the V gene TRBV5-1; possibly TRBD1 for D (6 bases). The V end was cut by 4 bases, the J end by 5 bases, with 22 bases between. This CDR3 spans 16 amino acids. Germline CDR1 and CDR2: SGHRS and YFSETQ. CDR3 in amino acids: CASSLLSPRGGDEQYF. The CDR3 nucleotides are TGCGCCAGCAGCCTACTCTCCCCCAGGGGTGGAGACGAGCAGTACTTC.

This chain connects TRBV5-1 to TRBJ2-2; 13 bases align to TRBD2. The CDR3 covers 19 residues. The junction had 12 bases not matched to a gene; V was cut back by 0 bases and J by 7 bases. The germline V gene has CDR1 SGHRS and CDR2 YFSETQ. The CDR3 DNA reads TGCGCCAGCAGCTTGGGGTTTTCCGGGACTAGCGGGAATGGCGGGGAGCTGTTTTTT. It encodes CASSLGFSGTSGNGGELFF.

The chain is built from TRBV9 and TRBJ1-3, with D unclear. The CDR3 contains 14 residues. The V gene lost 0 bases and the J gene lost 1 base, with 5 bases spanning the gap. Germline CDR1 is SGDLS and CDR2 is YYNGEE. The CDR3 region is CASSVAGSGNTIYF. CDR3 sequence (DNA): TGTGCCAGCAGCGTAGCGGGGTCTGGAAACACCATATATTTT.

This chain links TRBV10-3 with TRBJ2-3, with TRBD2 matching over 11 bases. With 7 bases clipped from V and 4 bases from J, the junction kept 10 bases outside the gene matches. This CDR3 is built from 16 residues. The V gene's germline CDR1 is ENHRY and CDR2 SYGVKD. Written as DNA, the CDR3 is TGTGCCATCAAGGGTAGCGGGAGGGCCAGCGCAGATACGCAGTATTTT. It yields the protein CAIKGSGRASADTQYF.